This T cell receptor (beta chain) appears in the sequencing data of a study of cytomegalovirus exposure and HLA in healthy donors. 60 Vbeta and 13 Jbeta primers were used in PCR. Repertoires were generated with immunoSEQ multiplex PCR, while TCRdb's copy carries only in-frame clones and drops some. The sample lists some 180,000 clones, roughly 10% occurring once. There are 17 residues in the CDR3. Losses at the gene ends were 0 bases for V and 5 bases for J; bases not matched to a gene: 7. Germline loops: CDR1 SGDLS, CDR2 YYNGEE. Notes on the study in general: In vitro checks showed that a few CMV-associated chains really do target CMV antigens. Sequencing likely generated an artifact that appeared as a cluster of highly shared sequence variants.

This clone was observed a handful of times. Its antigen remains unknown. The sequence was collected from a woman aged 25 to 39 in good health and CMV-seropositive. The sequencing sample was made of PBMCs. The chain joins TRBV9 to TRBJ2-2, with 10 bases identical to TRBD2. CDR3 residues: CASSVASGRGGTGELFF. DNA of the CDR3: TGTGCCAGCAGCGTAGCGAGCGGGAGGGGGGGTACCGGGGAGCTGTTTTTT.